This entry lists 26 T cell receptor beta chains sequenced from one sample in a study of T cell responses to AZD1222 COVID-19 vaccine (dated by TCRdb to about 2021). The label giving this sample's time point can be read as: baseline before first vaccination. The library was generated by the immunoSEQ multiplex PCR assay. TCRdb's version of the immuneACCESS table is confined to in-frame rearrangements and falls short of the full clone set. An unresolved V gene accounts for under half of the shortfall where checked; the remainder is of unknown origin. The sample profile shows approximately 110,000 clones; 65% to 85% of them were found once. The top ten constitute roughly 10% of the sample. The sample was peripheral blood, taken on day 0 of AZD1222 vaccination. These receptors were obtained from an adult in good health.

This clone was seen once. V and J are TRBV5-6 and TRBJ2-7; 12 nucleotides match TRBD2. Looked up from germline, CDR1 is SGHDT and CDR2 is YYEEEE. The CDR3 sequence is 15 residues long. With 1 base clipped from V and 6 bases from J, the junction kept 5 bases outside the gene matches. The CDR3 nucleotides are TGTGCCAGCAGCTTGCTAGCGGGGGGGCCGGGCGAGCAGTACTTC. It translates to CASSLLAGGPGEQYF.

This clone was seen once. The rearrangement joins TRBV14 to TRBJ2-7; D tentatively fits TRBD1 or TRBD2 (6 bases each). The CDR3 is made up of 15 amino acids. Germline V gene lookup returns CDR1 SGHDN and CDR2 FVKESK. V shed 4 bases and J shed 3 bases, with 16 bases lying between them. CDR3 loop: CASSLLGGPFYEQYF. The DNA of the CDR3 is TGTGCCAGCAGCCTTCTAGGGGGGCCCTTCTACGAGCAGTACTTC. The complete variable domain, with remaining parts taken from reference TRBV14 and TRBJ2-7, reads EAGVTQFPSHSVIEKGQTVTLRCDPISGHDNLYWYRRVMGKEIKFLLHFVKESKQDESGMPNNRFLAERTGGTYSTLKVQPAELEDSGVYFCASSLLGGPFYEQYFGPGTRLTVT.

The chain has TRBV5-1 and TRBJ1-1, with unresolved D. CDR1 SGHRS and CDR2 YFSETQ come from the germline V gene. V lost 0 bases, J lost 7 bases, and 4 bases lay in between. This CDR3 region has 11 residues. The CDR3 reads CASSLGLEAFF. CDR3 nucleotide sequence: TGCGCCAGCAGCTTGGGGCTTGAAGCTTTCTTT.

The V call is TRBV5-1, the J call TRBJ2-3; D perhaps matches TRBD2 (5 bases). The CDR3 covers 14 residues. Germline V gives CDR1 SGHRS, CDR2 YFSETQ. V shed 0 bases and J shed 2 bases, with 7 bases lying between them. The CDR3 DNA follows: TGCGCCAGCAGCTTGGCGGAGGTCACAGATACGCAGTATTTT. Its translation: CASSLAEVTDTQYF.

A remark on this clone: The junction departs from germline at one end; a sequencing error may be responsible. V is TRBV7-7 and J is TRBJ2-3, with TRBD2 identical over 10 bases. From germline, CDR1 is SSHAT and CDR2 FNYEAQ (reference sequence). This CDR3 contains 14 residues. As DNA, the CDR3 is TGTGCTAGCAGCTTAGCGGGGGGAGGAGATACGCAGTATTTT. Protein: CASSLAGGGDTQYF.

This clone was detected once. This CDR3 reads CSVEGFGSEETQYF. The CDR3 DNA sequence: TGCAGCGTTGAAGGCTTTGGGAGCGAAGAGACCCAGTACTTC. This chain joins TRBV29-1 and TRBJ2-5; tentative D call: TRBD2 (5 bases). CDR3 length equals 14 residues. Trimming stripped 1 base from V and 3 bases from J, with 12 bases between. Germline V CDR1 and CDR2: SQVTM, ANQGSEA.

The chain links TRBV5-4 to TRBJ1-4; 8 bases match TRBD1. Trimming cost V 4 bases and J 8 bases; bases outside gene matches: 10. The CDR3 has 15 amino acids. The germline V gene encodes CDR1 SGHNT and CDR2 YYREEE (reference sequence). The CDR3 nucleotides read TGTGCCAGCAGCCCTACAGGGGGAGGCAACGAAAAACTGTTTTTT. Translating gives CASSPTGGGNEKLFF.

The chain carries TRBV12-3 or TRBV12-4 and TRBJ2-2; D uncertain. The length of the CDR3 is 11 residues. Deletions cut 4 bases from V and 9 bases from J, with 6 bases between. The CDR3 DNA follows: TGTGCCAGCAGTTCCCCAAGGGAGCTGTTTTTT. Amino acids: CASSSPRELFF.

CDR3 in DNA: TGTGCCAGCAGCCTAGGGGACAGCTTCTATGGCTACACCTTC. Its protein is CASSLGDSFYGYTF. The V call is TRBV7-9, the J call TRBJ1-2, with 7 bases matching TRBD1. The CDR3 covers 14 residues. V dropped 5 bases and J dropped 4; count of bases not matched to a gene: 7. Germline V gives CDR1 SEHNR, CDR2 FQNEAQ (reference sequence).

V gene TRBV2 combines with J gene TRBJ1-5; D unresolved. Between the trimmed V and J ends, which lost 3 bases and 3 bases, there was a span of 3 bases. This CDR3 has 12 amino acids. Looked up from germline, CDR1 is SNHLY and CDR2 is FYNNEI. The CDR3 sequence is CASSDTNQPQHF. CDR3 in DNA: TGTGCCAGCAGTGACACCAATCAGCCCCAGCATTTT.

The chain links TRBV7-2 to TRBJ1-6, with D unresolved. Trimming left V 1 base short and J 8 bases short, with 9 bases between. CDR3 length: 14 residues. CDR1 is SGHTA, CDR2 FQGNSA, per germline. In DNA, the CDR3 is TGTGCCAGCAGCTTAGGACGGTGGGATTCACCCCTCCACTTT. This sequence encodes CASSLGRWDSPLHF.

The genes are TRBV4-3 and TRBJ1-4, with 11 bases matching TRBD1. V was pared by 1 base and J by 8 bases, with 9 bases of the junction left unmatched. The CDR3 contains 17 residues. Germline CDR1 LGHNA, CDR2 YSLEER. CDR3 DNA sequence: TGCGCCAGCAGCCAAGTCGTCGGACAGGGGGCGAGAGAAAAACTGTTTTTT. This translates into CASSQVVGQGAREKLFF.

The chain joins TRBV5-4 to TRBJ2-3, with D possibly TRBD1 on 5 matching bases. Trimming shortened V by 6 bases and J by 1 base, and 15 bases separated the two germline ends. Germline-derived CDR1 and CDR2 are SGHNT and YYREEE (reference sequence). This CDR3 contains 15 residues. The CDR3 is CASTGYVGGTDTQYF. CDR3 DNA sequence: TGTGCCAGCACCGGATACGTAGGGGGCACAGATACGCAGTATTTT.

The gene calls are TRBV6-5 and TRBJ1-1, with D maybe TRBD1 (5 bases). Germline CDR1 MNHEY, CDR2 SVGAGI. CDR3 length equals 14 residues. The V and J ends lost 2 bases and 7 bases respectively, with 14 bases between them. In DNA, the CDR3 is TGTGCCAGCAGTTACCCGGGAGGGACCAGTGAAGCTTTCTTT. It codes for CASSYPGGTSEAFF.

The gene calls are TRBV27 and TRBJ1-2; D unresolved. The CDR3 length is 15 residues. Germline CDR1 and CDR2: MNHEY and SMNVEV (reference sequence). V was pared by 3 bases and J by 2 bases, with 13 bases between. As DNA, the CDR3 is TGTGCCAGCAGTTTTAAGTCTGCTGGGAACTATGGCTACACCTTC. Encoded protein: CASSFKSAGNYGYTF.

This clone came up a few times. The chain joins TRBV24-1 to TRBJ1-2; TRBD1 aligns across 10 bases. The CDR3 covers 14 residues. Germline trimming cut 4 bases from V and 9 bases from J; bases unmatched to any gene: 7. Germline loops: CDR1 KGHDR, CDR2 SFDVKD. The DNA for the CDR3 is TGTGCCACCAGTGACCGGGACAGGGGACGGAGCTACACCTTC. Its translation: CATSDRDRGRSYTF.

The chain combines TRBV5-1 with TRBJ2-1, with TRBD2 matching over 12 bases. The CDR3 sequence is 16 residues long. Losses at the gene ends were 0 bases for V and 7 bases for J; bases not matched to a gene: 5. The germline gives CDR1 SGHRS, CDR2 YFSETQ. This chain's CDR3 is CASSLAPTSGRNEQFF. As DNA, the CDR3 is TGCGCCAGCAGCTTGGCCCCCACTAGCGGGAGGAATGAGCAGTTCTTC. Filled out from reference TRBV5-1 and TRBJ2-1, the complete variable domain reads KAGVTQTPRYLIKTRGQQVTLSCSPISGHRSVSWYQQTPGQGLQFLFEYFSETQRNKGNFPGRFSGRQFSNSRSEMNVSTLELGDSALYLCASSLAPTSGRNEQFFGPGTRLTVL.

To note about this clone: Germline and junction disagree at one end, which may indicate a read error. CDR3: CASSSGSSSTDTQYF. The CDR3 region has the DNA TGTGCTAGCAGCTCGGGGTCGAGCTCAACAGATACGCAGTATTTT. The genes are TRBV7-7 and TRBJ2-3, with a weak D call TRBD2 (5 bases). This CDR3 has 15 residues. Germline V lookup: CDR1 SSHAT, CDR2 FNYEAQ (reference sequence).

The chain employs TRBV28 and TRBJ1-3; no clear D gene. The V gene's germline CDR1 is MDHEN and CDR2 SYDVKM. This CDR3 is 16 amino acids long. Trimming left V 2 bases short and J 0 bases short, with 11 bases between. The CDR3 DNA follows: TGTGCCAGCAGTTTAAGAGGATCGTCCTCTGGAAACACCATATATTTT. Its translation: CASSLRGSSSGNTIYF.

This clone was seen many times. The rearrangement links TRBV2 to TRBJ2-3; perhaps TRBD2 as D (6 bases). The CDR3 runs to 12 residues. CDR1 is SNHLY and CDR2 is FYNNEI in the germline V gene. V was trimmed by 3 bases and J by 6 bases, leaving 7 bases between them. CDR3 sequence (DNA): TGTGCCAGCAGTGAGACTAGTGATACGCAGTATTTT. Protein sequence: CASSETSDTQYF.

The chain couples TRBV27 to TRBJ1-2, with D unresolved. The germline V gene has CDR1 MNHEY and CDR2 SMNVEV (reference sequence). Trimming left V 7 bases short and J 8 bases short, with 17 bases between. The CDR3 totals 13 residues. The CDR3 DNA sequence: TGTGCCAGCAACACAGCGCAGCTTCAGGGCTACACCTTC. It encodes CASNTAQLQGYTF.

The CDR3 coding sequence is TGTGCCAGCTCACCGCGGACAGGGATCAATTCACCCCTCCACTTT. Protein sequence: CASSPRTGINSPLHF. The V call is TRBV18, the J call TRBJ1-6, with 8 bases fitting TRBD1. V was clipped by 3 bases and J by 7 bases; unmatched bases: 5. The CDR3 covers 15 residues. Germline V lookup: CDR1 KGHSH, CDR2 LQKENI.

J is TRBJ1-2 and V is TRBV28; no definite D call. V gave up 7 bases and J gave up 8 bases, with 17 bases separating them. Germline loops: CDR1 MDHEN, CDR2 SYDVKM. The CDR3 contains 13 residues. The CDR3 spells CASTTAGLHGYTF. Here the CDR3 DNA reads TGTGCCAGCACCACCGCTGGGCTCCACGGCTACACCTTC.

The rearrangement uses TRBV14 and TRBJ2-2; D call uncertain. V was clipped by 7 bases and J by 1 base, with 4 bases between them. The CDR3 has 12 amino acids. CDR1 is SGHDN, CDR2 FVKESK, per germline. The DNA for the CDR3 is TGTGCCAGCAAAAGGAACACCGGGGAGCTGTTTTTT. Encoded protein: CASKRNTGELFF.

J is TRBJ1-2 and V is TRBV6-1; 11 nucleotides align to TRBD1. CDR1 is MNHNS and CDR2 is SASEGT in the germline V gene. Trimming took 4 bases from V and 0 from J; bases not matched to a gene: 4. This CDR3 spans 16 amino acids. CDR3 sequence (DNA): TGTGCCAGCAGTGCCGGACAGGGGGCGACTAACTATGGCTACACCTTC. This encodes CASSAGQGATNYGYTF.

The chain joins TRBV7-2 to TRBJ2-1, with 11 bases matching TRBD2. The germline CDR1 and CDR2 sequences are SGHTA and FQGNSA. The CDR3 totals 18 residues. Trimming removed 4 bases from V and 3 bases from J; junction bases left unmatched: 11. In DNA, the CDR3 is TGTGCCAGCAGCTCTAGACCCCCACTAGCGGGGGTCTACAATGAGCAGTTCTTC. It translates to CASSSRPPLAGVYNEQFF.